This is a list of T cell receptor beta chains from one sample in a study of T cells in Graves' hyperthyroidism and ophthalmopathy. A single record per CDR3 protein comes from TCRdb applying MiXCR to the multiplex PCR reads. The sample yields roughly 350,000 distinct CDR3 sequences, about 15% seen once. Sequenced input: blood. All receptors come from a woman aged 25 to 45 with Graves' hyperthyroidism. Each CDR3 is given with its conserved first and last residue. A row's size may be missing; if present it is once, few, many or a size class.

V	size	CDR3
TRBV19	many	CASRTMGNRNQPQHF
TRBV28	many	CASSLGAGRTGELFF
TRBV2	many	CASSVGTSGYNEQFF
TRBV12-3/TRBV12-4	many	CASSFSGTGINQPQHF
TRBV5-1	.	CASEGTNTGELFF
TRBV6-1	many	CASSYGWGQVRDEQYF
TRBV28	many	CASRSGRTVWETQYF
TRBV5-1	.	CASSLGGESGANVLTF
TRBV5-1	.	CASSFRTDIQYF
TRBV28	many	CASSLYGEAFF
TRBV28	.	CASSSPQWSNQPQHF
TRBV11-2	many	CASSLVPGTSSYNEQFF
TRBV11-2	many	CASSPGATAIYF
TRBV7-9	many	CASSLSRTDLFTDTQYF
TRBV20-1	.	CSAFLERDTQYF
TRBV12-5	many	CASGLVPRGSYNEQFF
TRBV7-3	.	CASSESGVEQFF
TRBV28	many	CASSLFPRTSGSKWETQYF